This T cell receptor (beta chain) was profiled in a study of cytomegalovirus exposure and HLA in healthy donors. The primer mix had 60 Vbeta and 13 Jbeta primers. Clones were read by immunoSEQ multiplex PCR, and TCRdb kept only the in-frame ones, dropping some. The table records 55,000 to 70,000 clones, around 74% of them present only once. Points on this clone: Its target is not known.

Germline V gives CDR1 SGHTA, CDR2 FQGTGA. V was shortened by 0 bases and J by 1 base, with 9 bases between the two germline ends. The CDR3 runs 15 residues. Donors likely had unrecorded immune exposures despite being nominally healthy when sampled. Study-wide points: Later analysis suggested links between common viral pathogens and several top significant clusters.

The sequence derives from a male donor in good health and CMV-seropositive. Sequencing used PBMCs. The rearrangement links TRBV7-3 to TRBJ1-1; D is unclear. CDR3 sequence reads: CASSLTQAGNTEAFF. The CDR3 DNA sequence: TGTGCCAGCAGCTTAACTCAGGCAGGGAACACTGAAGCTTTCTTT.